This T cell receptor (beta chain) was sequenced during a study of Ad26.COV2.S vaccination and SARS-CoV-2 variants. The overall study: In the COV1001 trial, the donor was in the Ad26.COV2.S arm. Ad26.COV2.S shots went into the muscle once or twice, 56 days apart.

The method was immunoSEQ multiplex PCR; TCRdb's version includes in-frame clones alone and lacks a portion of them. The sample yields hundreds of thousands of clones, around 92% seen once. CDR1 is SGHVS and CDR2 is FQNEAQ in the germline V gene. The length of the CDR3 is 15 residues. V lost 0 bases and J 0 bases, leaving 6 bases between the germline ends. Treatment in this sample: around 19 received Ad26.COV2.S at low or high dose, single or two shots; 5 received placebo; per-sample allocation not given. Samples came from day 63 after the first vaccine or placebo injection. This chain joins TRBV7-8 and TRBJ1-5; D remains ambiguous. The clonotype was recovered from a person aged 18-60 years who received the Ad26.COV2.S COVID-19 vaccine or a placebo. The input for sequencing was peripheral blood, taken in a trial of Ad26.COV2.S vaccine versus placebo. The CDR3 region has the DNA TGTGCCAGCAGCTTAGCTCACTATAGCAATCAGCCCCAGCATTTT. Its translation: CASSLAHYSNQPQHF.